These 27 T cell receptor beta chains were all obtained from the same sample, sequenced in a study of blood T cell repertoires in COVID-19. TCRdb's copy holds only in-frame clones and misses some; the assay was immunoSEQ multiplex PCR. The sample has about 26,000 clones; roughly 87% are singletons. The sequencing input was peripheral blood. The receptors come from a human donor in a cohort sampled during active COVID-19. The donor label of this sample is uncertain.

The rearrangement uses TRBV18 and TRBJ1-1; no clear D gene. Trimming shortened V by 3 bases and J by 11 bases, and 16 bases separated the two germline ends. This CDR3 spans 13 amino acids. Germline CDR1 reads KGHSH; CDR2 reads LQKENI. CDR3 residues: CASSPREDGEAFF. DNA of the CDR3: TGTGCCAGCTCACCCAGAGAGGATGGGGAGGCTTTCTTT.

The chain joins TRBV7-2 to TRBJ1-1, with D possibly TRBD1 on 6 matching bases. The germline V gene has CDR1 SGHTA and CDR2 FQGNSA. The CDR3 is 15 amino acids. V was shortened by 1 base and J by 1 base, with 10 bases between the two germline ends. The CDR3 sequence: CASSLVRTANTEAFF. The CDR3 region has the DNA TGTGCCAGCAGCTTAGTTCGGACAGCGAACACTGAAGCTTTCTTT.

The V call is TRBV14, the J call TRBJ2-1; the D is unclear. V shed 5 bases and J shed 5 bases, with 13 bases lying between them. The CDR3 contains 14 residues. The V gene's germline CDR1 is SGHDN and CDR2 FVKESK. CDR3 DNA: TGTGCCAGCAGCACCAGACTGAAGAACAATGAGCAGTTCTTC. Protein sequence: CASSTRLKNNEQFF.

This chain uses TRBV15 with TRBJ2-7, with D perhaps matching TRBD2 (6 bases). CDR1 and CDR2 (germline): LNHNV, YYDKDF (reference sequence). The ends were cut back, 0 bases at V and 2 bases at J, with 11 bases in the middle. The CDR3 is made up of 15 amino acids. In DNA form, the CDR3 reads TGTGCCACCAGCAGAGATGATTCGGGGGCCTACGAGCAGTACTTC. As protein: CATSRDDSGAYEQYF.

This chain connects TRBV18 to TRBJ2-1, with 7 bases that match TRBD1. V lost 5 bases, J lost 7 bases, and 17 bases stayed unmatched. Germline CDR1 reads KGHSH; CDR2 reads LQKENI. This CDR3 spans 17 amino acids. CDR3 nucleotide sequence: TGTGCCAGCTCAATACAGCGGACAGGTGGACACGCTAATGAGCAGTTCTTC. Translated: CASSIQRTGGHANEQFF.

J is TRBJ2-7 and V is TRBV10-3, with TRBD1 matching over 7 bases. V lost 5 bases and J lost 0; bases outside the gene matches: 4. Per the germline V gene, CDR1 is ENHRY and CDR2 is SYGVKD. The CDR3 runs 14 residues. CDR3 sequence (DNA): TGTGCCATCAGTCCGGGACAGAGCTCCTACGAGCAGTACTTC. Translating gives CAISPGQSSYEQYF.

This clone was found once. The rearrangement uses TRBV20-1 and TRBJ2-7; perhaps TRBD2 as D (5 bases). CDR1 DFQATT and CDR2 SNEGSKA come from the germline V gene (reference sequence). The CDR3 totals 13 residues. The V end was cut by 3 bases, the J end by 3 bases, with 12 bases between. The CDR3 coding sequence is TGCAGTGCTAGTCCCCGAGGGATCTACGAGCAGTACTTC. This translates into CSASPRGIYEQYF.

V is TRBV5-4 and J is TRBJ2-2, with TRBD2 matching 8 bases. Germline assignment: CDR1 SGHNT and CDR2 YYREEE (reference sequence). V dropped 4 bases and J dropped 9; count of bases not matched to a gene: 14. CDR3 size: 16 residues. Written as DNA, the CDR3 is TGTGCCAGCAGCGTATCTAGCGGGCACGTTTCCCGGGAGCTGTTTTTT. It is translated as CASSVSSGHVSRELFF.

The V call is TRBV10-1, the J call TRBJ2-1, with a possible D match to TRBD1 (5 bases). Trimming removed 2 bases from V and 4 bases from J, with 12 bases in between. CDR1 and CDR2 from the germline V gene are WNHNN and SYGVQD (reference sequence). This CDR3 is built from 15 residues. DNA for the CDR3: TGCGCCAGCAGTGAGGGGGCCGCGGCTTACAATGAGCAGTTCTTC. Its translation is CASSEGAAAYNEQFF.

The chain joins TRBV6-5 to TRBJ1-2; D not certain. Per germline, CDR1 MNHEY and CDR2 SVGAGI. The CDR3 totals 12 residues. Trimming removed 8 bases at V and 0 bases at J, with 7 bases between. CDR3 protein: CASAPANYGYTF. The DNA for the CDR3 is TGTGCCAGCGCGCCCGCTAACTATGGCTACACCTTC.

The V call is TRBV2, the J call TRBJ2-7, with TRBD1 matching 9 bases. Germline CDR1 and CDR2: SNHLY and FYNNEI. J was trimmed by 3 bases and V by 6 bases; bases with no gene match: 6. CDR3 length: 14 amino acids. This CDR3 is CASSYTGGVYEQYF. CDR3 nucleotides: TGTGCCAGCAGCTATACAGGGGGCGTCTACGAGCAGTACTTC.

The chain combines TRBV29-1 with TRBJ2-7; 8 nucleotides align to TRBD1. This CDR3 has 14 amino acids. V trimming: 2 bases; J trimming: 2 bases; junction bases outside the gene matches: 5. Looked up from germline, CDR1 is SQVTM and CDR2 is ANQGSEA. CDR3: CSVETGTGTYEQYF. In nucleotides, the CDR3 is TGCAGCGTTGAAACGGGGACAGGCACCTACGAGCAGTACTTC.

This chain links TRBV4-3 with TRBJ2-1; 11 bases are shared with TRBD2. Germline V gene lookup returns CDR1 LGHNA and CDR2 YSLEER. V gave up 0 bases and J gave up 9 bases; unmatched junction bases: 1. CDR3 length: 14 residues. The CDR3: CASSQDTSGGEQFF. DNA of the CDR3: TGCGCCAGCAGCCAAGACACTAGCGGGGGTGAGCAGTTCTTC.

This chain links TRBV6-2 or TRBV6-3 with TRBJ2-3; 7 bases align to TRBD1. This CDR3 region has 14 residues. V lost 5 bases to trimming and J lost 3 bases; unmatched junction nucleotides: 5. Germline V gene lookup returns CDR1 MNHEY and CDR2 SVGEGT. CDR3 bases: TGTGCCAGCAGTCCGGACAGGACGACAGATACGCAGTATTTT. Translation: CASSPDRTTDTQYF.

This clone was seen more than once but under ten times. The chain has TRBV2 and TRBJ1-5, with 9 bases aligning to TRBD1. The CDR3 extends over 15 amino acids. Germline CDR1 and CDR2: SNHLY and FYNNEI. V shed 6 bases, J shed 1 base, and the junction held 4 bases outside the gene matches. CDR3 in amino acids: CASSQGQGSNQPQHF. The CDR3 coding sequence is TGTGCCAGCAGCCAAGGACAGGGGAGCAATCAGCCCCAGCATTTT.

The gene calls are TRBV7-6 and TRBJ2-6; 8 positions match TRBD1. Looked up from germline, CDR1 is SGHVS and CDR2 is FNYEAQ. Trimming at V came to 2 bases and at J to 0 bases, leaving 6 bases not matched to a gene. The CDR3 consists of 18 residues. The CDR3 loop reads CASSLSTGVASGANVLTF. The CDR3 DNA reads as TGTGCCAGCAGCTTATCGACAGGGGTTGCCTCTGGGGCCAACGTCCTGACTTTC.

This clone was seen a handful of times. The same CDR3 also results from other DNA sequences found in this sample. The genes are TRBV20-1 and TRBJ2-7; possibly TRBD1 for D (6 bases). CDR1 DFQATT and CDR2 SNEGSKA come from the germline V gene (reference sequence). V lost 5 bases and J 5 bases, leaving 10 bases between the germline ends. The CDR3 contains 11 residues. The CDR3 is CSAGQGNEQYF. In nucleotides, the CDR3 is TGCAGTGCTGGGCAGGGGAACGAGCAGTACTTC.

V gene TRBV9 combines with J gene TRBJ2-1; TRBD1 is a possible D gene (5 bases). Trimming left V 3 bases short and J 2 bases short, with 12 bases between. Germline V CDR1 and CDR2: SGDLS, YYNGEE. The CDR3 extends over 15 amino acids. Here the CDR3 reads CASSAGFLAYNEQFF. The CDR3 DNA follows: TGTGCCAGCAGCGCAGGGTTCCTGGCCTACAATGAGCAGTTCTTC.

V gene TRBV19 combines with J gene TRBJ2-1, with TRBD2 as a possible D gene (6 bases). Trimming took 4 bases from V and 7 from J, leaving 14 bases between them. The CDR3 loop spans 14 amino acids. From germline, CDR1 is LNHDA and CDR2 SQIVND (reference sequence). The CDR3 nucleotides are TGTGCCAGTAGTACCGGGACTCTCAATAATGAGCAGTTCTTC. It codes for CASSTGTLNNEQFF. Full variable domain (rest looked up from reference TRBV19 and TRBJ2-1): DGGITQSPKYLFRKEGQNVTLSCEQNLNHDAMYWYRQDPGQGLRLIYYSQIVNDFQKGDIAEGYSVSREKKESFPLTVTSAQKNPTAFYLCASSTGTLNNEQFFGPGTRLTVL.

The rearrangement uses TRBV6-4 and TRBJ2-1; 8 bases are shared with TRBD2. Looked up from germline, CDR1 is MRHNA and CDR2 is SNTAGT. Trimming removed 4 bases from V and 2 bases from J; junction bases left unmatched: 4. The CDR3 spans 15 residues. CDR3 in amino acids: CASSVERGPYNEQFF. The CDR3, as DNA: TGTGCCAGCAGTGTCGAGCGGGGGCCCTACAATGAGCAGTTCTTC.

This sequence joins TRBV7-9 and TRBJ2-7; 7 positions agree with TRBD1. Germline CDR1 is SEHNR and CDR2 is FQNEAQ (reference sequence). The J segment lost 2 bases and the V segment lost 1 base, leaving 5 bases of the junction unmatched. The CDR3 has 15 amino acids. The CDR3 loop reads CASSLVGTETYEQYF. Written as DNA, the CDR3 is TGTGCCAGCAGCTTAGTGGGGACAGAGACCTACGAGCAGTACTTC. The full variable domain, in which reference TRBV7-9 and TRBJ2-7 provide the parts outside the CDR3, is DTGVSQNPRHKITKRGQNVTFRCDPISEHNRLYWYRQTLGQGPEFLTYFQNEAQLEKSRLLSDRFSAERPKGSFSTLEIQRTEQGDSAMYLCASSLVGTETYEQYFGPGTRLTVT.

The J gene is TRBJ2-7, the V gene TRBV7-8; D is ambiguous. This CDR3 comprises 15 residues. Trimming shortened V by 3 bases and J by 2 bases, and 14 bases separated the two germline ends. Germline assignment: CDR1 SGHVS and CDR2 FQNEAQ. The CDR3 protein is CASSLETSFTYEQYF. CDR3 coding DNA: TGTGCCAGCAGCTTGGAGACTTCATTTACCTACGAGCAGTACTTC.

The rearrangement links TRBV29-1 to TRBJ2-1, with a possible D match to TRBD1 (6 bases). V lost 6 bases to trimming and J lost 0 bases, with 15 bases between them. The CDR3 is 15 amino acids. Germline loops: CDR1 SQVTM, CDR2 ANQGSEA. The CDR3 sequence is CSVDGTPSSYNEQFF. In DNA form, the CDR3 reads TGCAGCGTGGACGGGACACCGAGCTCCTACAATGAGCAGTTCTTC.

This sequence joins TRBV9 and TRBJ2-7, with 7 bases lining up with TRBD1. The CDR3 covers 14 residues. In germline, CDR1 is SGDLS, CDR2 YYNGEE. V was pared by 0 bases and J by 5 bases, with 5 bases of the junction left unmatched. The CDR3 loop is CASSVGQGRDEQYF. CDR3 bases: TGTGCCAGCAGCGTAGGACAGGGTAGGGACGAGCAGTACTTC. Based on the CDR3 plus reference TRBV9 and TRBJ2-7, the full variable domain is DSGVTQTPKHLITATGQRVTLRCSPRSGDLSVYWYQQSLDQGLQFLIQYYNGEERAKGNILERFSAQQFPDLHSELNLSSLELGDSALYFCASSVGQGRDEQYFGPGTRLTVT.

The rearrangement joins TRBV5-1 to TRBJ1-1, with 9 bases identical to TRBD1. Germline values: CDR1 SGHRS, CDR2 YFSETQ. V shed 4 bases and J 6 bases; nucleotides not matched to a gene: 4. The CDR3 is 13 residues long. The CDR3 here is CASSPTGGPEAFF. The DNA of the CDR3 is TGCGCCAGCAGCCCGACAGGGGGACCTGAAGCTTTCTTT. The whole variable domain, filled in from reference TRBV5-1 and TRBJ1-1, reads KAGVTQTPRYLIKTRGQQVTLSCSPISGHRSVSWYQQTPGQGLQFLFEYFSETQRNKGNFPGRFSGRQFSNSRSEMNVSTLELGDSALYLCASSPTGGPEAFFGQGTRLTVV.

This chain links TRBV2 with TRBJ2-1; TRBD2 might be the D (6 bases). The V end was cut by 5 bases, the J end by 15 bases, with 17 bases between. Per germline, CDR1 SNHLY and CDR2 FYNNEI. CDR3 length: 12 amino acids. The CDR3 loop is CASSNAGRPAFF. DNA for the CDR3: TGTGCCAGCAGTAACGCGGGACGTCCTGCGTTCTTC.

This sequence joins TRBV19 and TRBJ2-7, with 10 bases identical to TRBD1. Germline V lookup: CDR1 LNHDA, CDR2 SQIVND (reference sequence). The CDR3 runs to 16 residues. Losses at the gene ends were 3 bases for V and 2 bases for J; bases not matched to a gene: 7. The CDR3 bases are TGTGCCAGTAGTATCTTCCCGGGACAGGGGCCCTACGAGCAGTACTTC. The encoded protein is CASSIFPGQGPYEQYF.